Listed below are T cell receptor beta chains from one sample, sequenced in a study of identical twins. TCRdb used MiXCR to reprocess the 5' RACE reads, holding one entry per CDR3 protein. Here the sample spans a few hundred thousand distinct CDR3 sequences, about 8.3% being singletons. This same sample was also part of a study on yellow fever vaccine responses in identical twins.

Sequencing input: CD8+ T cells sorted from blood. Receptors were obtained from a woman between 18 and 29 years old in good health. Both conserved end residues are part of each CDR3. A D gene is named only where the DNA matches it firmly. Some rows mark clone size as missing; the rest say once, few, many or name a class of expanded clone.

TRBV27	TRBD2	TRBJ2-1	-	CASSLRLAGGNEQFF	TGTGCCAGCAGTTTAAGGCTAGCGGGAGGCAATGAGCAGTTCTTC
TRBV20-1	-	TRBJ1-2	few	CSARDPGTRGDYGYTF	TGCAGTGCTAGAGATCCGGGGACAAGGGGGGACTATGGCTACACCTTC
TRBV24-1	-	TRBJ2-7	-	CATSDLLGARQYF	TGTGCCACCAGTGATTTGTTGGGGGCGAGGCAGTACTTC
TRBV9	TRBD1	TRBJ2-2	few	CASSEGALTGELFF	TGTGCCAGCAGCGAGGGGGCCCTCACCGGGGAGCTGTTTTTT
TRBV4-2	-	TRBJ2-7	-	CASSQGGDAGYTYEQYF	TGTGCCAGCAGCCAAGGGGGGGACGCGGGATATACCTACGAGCAGTACTTC
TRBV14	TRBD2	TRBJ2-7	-	CASSQEKLSGRAHEQYF	TGTGCCAGCAGCCAAGAGAAACTTAGCGGGAGGGCCCACGAGCAGTACTTC
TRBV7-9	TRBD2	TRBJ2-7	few	CASSERLAGVDEQYF	TGTGCCAGCAGCGAAAGGCTAGCGGGAGTTGACGAGCAGTACTTC
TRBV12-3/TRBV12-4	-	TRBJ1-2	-	CASTPGDYGYTF	TGTGCCAGCACCCCCGGGGACTATGGCTACACCTTC
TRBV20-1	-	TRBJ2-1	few	CSARSRVQGYEQFF	TGCAGTGCTAGAAGTCGGGTACAGGGATATGAGCAGTTCTTC
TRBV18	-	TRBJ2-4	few	CASSPGIGAKNIQYF	TGTGCCAGCTCACCCGGGATTGGTGCCAAAAACATTCAGTACTTC
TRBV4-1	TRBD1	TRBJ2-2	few	CASSPSPDRGNTGELFF	TGCGCCAGCAGCCCTTCCCCTGACAGGGGGAACACCGGGGAGCTGTTTTTT
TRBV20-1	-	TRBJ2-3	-	CSARDLDPRTEGTDTQYF	TGCAGTGCTAGAGATCTAGATCCCCGGACAGAGGGCACAGATACGCAGTATTTT
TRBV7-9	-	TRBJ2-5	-	CASSAVQETQYF	TGTGCCAGCAGCGCCGTTCAAGAGACCCAGTACTTC
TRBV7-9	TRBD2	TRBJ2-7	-	CASSRGGNTYEQYF	TGTGCCAGCAGCCGCGGGGGTAACACCTACGAGCAGTACTTC
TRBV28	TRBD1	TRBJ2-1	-	CASSPGTVDYNEQFF	TGTGCCAGCAGTCCGGGGACAGTTGACTACAATGAGCAGTTCTTC
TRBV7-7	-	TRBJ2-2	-	CASSLGHNTGELFF	TGTGCTAGCAGCTTAGGACATAACACCGGGGAGCTGTTTTTT
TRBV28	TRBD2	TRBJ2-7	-	CASSKGLAFYEQYF	TGTGCCAGCAGTAAGGGACTAGCATTCTACGAGCAGTACTTC
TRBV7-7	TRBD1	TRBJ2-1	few	CASSLGVPAGTASYNEQFF	TGTGCTAGCAGCTTAGGTGTGCCCGCCGGGACAGCTTCCTACAATGAGCAGTTCTTC
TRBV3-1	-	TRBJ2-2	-	CASSQVPFTGELFF	TGTGCCAGCAGCCAAGTACCTTTTACCGGGGAGCTGTTTTTT
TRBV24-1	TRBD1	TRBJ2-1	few	CATSDLWTGKGNEQFF	TGTGCCACCAGTGATTTGTGGACAGGGAAGGGAAATGAGCAGTTCTTC
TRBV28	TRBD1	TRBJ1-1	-	CASTPTGRTEAFF	TGTGCCAGCACCCCGACAGGGAGAACTGAAGCTTTCTTT
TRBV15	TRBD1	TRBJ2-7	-	CATSRPGTGVEQYF	TGTGCCACCAGCAGACCCGGGACAGGGGTCGAGCAGTACTTC
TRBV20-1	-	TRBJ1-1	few	CSARDRDGMNTEAFF	TGCAGTGCTAGAGACAGGGATGGGATGAACACTGAAGCTTTCTTT
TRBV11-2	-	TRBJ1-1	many	CASSYGGMNTEAFF	TGTGCCAGCAGCTATGGGGGAATGAACACTGAAGCTTTCTTT